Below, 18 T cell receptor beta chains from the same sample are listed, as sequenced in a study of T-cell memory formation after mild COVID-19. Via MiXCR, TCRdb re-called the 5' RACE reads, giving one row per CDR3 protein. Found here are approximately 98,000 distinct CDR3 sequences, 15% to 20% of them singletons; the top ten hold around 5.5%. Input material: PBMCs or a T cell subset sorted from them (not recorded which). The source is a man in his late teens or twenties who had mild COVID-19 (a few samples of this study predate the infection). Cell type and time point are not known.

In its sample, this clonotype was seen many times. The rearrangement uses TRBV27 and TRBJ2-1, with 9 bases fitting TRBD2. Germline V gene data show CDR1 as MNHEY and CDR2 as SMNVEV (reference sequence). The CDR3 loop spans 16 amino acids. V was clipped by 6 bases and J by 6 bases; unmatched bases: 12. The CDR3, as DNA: TGTGCCAGCAGCCCCGCGGGGGGGCTTTCGTTCAATGAGCAGTTCTTC. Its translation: CASSPAGGLSFNEQFF.

Here the CDR3 reads CASSGYRSYEQYV. CDR3 bases: TGCGCCAGCAGCGGCTATCGGTCCTACGAGCAGTACGTC. The chain recombines TRBV5-1 with TRBJ2-7; D remains unclear. The CDR3 has 13 residues. CDR1 is SGHRS, CDR2 YFSETQ, per germline. V was pared by 4 bases and J by 1 base, with 9 bases between.

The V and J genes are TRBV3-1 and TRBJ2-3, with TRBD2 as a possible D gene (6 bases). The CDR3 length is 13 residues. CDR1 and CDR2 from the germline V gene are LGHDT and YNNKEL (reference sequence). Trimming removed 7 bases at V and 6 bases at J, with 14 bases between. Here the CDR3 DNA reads TGTGCCAGCACCGGACGGGAGTGGGATACGCAGTATTTT. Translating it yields CASTGREWDTQYF.

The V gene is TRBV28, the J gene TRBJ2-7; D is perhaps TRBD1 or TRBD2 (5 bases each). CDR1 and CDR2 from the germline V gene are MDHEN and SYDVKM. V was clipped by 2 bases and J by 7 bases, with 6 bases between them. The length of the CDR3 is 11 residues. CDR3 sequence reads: CASSLGGEQYV. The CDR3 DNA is TGTGCCAGCAGTTTAGGGGGAGAGCAGTACGTC.

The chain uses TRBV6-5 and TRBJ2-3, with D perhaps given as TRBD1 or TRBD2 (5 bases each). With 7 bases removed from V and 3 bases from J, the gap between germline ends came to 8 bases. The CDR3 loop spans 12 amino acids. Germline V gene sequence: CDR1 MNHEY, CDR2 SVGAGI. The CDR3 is CASKGTTDTQYF. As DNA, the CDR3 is TGTGCCAGCAAGGGGACGACAGATACGCAGTATTTT.

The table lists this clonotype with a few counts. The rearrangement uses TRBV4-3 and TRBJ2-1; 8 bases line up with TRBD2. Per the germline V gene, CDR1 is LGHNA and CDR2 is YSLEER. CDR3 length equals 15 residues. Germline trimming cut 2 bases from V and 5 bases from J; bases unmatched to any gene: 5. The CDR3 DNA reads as TGCGCCAGCAGCCAACCGGGGGGGCTGGACAATGAGCAGTTCTTC. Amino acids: CASSQPGGLDNEQFF.

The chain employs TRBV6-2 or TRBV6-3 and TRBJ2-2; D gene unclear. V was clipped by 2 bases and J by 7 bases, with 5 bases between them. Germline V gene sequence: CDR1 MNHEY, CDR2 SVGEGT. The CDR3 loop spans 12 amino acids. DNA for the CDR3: TGTGCCAGCAGTTACCACCTCGGGGAGCTGTTTTTT. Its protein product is CASSYHLGELFF.

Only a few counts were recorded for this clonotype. The CDR3 DNA reads TGCGCCAGCAGCCAAGGAGGACAGGGGGCGCAGGGAAAACTGTTTTTT. Protein product: CASSQGGQGAQGKLFF. The chain is built from TRBV4-1 and TRBJ1-4; 11 positions match TRBD1. This CDR3 has 16 residues. V lost 1 base, J lost 10 bases, and 8 bases stayed unmatched. The germline V gene encodes CDR1 MGHRA and CDR2 YSYEKL.

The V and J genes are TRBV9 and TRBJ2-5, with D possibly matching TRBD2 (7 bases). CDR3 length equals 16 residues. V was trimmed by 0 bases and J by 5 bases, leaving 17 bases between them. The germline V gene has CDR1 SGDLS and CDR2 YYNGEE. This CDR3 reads CASSVAVTGGGETQYF. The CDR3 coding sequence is TGTGCCAGCAGCGTAGCTGTTACGGGGGGCGGTGAGACCCAGTACTTC.

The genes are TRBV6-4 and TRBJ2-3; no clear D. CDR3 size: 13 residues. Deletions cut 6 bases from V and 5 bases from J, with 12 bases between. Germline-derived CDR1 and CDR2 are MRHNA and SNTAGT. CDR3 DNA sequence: TGTGCCAGCAGCGCTAGTTGGGGAGATACGCAGTATTTT. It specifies CASSASWGDTQYF.

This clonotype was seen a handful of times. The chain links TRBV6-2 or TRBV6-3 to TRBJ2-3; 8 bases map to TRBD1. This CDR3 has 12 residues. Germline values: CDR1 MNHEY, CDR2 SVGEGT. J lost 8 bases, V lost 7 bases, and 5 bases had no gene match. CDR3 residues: CASTQGVFTQYF. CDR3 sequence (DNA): TGTGCCAGCACACAGGGGGTTTTTACGCAGTATTTT.

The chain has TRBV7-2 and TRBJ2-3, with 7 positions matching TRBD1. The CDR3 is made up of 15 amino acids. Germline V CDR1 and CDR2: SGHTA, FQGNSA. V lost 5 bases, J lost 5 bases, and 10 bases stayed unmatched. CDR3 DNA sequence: TGTGCCAGCAGCCCGATGACAGGGAGTAGAGATACGCAGTATTTT. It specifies CASSPMTGSRDTQYF.

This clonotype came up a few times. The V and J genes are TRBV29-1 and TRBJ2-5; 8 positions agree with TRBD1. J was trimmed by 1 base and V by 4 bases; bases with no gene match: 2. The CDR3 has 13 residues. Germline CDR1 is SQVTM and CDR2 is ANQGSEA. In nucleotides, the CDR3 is TGCAGCGTTGGAGGACAGGGCCAAGAGACCCAGTACTTC. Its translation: CSVGGQGQETQYF.

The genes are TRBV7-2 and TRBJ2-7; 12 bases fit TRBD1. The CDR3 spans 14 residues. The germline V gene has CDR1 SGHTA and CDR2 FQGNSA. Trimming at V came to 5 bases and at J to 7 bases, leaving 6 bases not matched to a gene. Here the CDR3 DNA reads TGTGCCAGCAGCCCGGGACAGGGGGCATGGGAGCAGTACTTC. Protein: CASSPGQGAWEQYF. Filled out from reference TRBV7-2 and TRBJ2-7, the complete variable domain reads GAGVSQSPSNKVTEKGKDVELRCDPISGHTALYWYRQSLGQGLEFLIYFQGNSAPDKSGLPSDRFSAERTGGSVSTLTIQRTQQEDSAVYLCASSPGQGAWEQYFGPGTRLTVT.

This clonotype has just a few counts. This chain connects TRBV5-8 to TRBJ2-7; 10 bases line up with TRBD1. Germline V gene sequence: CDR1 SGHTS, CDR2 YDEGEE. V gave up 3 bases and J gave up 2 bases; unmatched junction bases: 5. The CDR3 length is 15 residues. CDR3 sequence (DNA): TGTGCCAGCAGCTCGGGACAGGGGATTGCCTACGAGCAGTACGTC. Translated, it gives CASSSGQGIAYEQYV.

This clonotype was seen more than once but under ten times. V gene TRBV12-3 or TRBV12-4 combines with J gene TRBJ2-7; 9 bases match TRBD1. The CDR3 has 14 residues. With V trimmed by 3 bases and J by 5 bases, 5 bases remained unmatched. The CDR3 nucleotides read TGTGCCAGCAGTTTCTGGGACAGGGTCAACGAGCAGTACTTC. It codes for CASSFWDRVNEQYF.

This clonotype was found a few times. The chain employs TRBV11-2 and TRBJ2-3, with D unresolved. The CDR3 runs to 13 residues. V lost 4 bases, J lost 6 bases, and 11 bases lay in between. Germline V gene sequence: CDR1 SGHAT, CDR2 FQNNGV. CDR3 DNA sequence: TGTGCCAGCAGCTCCTTTCGTCGGGATACGCAGTATTTT. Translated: CASSSFRRDTQYF.

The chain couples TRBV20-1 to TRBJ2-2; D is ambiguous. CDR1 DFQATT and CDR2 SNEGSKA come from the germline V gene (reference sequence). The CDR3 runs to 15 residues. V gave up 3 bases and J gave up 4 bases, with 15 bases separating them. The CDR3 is CSARASVRSTGELFF. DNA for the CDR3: TGCAGTGCTAGGGCCAGCGTTCGGAGCACCGGGGAGCTGTTTTTT.